One TCR beta chain is described in this entry. What it binds is not known. TCRdb reanalysed the 5' RACE reads using MiXCR and keeps one entry per CDR3 protein. The sample holds thousands of distinct CDR3 sequences, under 30% seen once. The germline V gene has CDR1 SGHTA and CDR2 FQGTGA. Trimming shortened V by 5 bases and J by 8 bases, and 16 bases separated the two germline ends. This CDR3 has 14 residues. These data belong to a study of spatial heterogeneity in lung cancer. Study background: The study consistently detected more beta-chain than alpha-chain sequences. The correlation between TCR transcript counts in tumor regions and a T cell module score from matched bulk RNA-seq was strong.

Specified time point: sample taken at primary tumor resection. Samples were obtained from 65 to 80 donors, all untreated early-stage non-small cell lung cancer patients. Broader study findings: The number of expanded tumor alpha and beta chains correlated with mutation number.

The starting material was lung tumor tissue, obtained at surgery. The J gene is TRBJ2-1, the V gene TRBV7-3, with D possibly being TRBD2 (5 bases). This sequence was found in a male donor with early-stage non-small cell lung cancer. The CDR3 here is CASSPNGVRDEQFF. The CDR3 DNA reads as TGTGCCAGCAGCCCCAACGGGGTACGAGATGAGCAGTTCTTC.